These 29 T cell receptor beta chains share one sample of origin, sequenced in a study of a mutant IDH1 vaccine in newly diagnosed glioma. Documented time point: week 11, during vaccination. The content of each vaccine dose was 300 ug of mutant IDH1 20-mer peptide, and topical imiquimod accompanied it. These TCRs' antigens remain unknown. This table comes from immunoSEQ multiplex PCR, and its TCRdb copy is limited to in-frame clones, with some not included. Found here are about 40,000 clones, around 84% of them singletons; the top ten hold about 2.2%. This material consisted of PBMCs, taken from a glioma patient whose treatment included an IDH1 peptide vaccine. The receptors derive from a man in his forties with glioma.

The rearrangement joins TRBV5-1 to TRBJ2-1; D uncertain. CDR1 is SGHRS, CDR2 YFSETQ, per germline. V was clipped by 1 base and J by 6 bases, with 11 bases between them. This CDR3 has 14 amino acids. DNA of the CDR3: TGCGCCAGCAGCTTGACGCTGGCAGGCAATGAGCAGTTCTTC. This sequence encodes CASSLTLAGNEQFF.

The V call is TRBV19, the J call TRBJ1-1; a weak D match, TRBD1 (6 bases). Germline V lookup: CDR1 LNHDA, CDR2 SQIVND (reference sequence). CDR3 size: 16 residues. V lost 8 bases and J 1 base, leaving 20 bases between the germline ends. For the CDR3, the DNA is TGTGCCAGTTTCAAATCCAGGGGCCGGGGGAACACTGAAGCTTTCTTT. This encodes CASFKSRGRGNTEAFF.

This chain uses TRBV6-5 with TRBJ2-7, with TRBD1 matching over 7 bases. This CDR3 region has 14 residues. The germline V gene has CDR1 MNHEY and CDR2 SVGAGI. The trim removed 2 bases at V and 2 bases at J, leaving 3 bases unmatched. For the CDR3, the DNA is TGTGCCAGCAGTTACGACAGGGCCACCTACGAGCAGTACTTC. Amino acid sequence: CASSYDRATYEQYF.

DNA for the CDR3: TGTGCCAGCACCCCTGGGACGGCTGGCTACACCTTC. Amino acids: CASTPGTAGYTF. The V gene is TRBV6-5, the J gene TRBJ1-2; D might be TRBD1 (5 bases). CDR1 is MNHEY and CDR2 is SVGAGI in the germline V gene. The CDR3 covers 12 residues. V shed 7 bases and J shed 7 bases, with 13 bases lying between them.

This chain uses TRBV5-6 with TRBJ1-4, with D hard to call. V was clipped by 1 base and J by 3 bases, with 4 bases between them. The CDR3 totals 13 residues. The germline CDR1 and CDR2 sequences are SGHDT and YYEEEE. CDR3 bases: TGTGCCAGCAGCTTGTCCCCTAATGAAAAACTGTTTTTT. Residues: CASSLSPNEKLFF.

The CDR3 DNA is TGTGCCACCAGCAGGGACAGGGGTGACCAGCATTTT. It translates to CATSRDRGDQHF. V is TRBV15 and J is TRBJ1-5; 9 nucleotides align to TRBD1. V gave up 3 bases and J gave up 12 bases; unmatched junction bases: 3. This CDR3 contains 12 residues. Per germline, CDR1 LNHNV and CDR2 YYDKDF (reference sequence).

The chain uses TRBV29-1 and TRBJ2-3; D unclear. Germline CDR1 and CDR2: SQVTM and ANQGSEA. V was pared by 5 bases and J by 9 bases, with 15 bases between. The CDR3 spans 12 residues. CDR3 region: CSVIAPTRTQYF. The DNA of the CDR3 is TGCAGCGTTATTGCCCCGACACGCACGCAGTATTTT.

The genes are TRBV7-6 and TRBJ2-5, with D unresolved. The germline V and J ends were trimmed by 1 base and 4 bases, with 7 bases remaining between them. Germline CDR1 SGHVS, CDR2 FNYEAQ. CDR3 length equals 13 residues. CDR3 loop: CASSLVTGETQYF. CDR3 DNA: TGTGCCAGCAGCTTAGTCACTGGAGAGACCCAGTACTTC.

The CDR3 region has the DNA TGTGCCACAAATCAGGGGGGCTATCAGCCCCAGCATTTT. It is translated as CATNQGGYQPQHF. This sequence joins TRBV19 and TRBJ1-5, with 7 positions matching TRBD1. The CDR3 spans 13 residues. Germline lookup yields CDR1 LNHDA and CDR2 SQIVND (reference sequence). The V and J ends lost 10 bases and 5 bases, in that order; junction bases with no gene match: 8.

The gene calls are TRBV4-1 and TRBJ2-7; 7 bases align to TRBD2. The J segment lost 0 bases and the V segment lost 0 bases, leaving 5 bases of the junction unmatched. There are 16 residues in the CDR3. Germline assignment: CDR1 MGHRA and CDR2 YSYEKL. For the CDR3, the DNA is TGCGCCAGCAGCCAAGAAGGACTAGTCCTCTCCTACGAGCAGTACTTC. The encoded protein is CASSQEGLVLSYEQYF.

Only one count was recorded for this clone. The chain combines TRBV5-5 with TRBJ1-4; weak D call: TRBD1 (5 bases). V gave up 3 bases and J gave up 10 bases, with 16 bases separating them. The CDR3 totals 14 residues. In germline, CDR1 is SGHKS, CDR2 YYEKEE (reference sequence). CDR3 residues: CASSSQWGRAKLFF. The CDR3 DNA reads as TGTGCCAGCAGCTCCCAATGGGGGAGGGCAAAACTGTTTTTT.

V gene TRBV7-9 combines with J gene TRBJ2-1; 9 nucleotides line up with TRBD2. CDR1 and CDR2 from the germline V gene are SEHNR and FQNEAQ (reference sequence). The CDR3 totals 18 residues. J was trimmed by 7 bases and V by 1 base; bases with no gene match: 14. CDR3 amino acids: CASSLGGVAGGVVNEQFF. The CDR3, as DNA: TGTGCCAGCAGCTTAGGGGGTGTCGCGGGAGGGGTCGTAAATGAGCAGTTCTTC.

This sequence joins TRBV6-1 and TRBJ2-7, with 8 bases aligning to TRBD1. Losses at the gene ends were 2 bases for V and 2 bases for J; bases not matched to a gene: 5. CDR3 length: 15 amino acids. Germline loops: CDR1 MNHNS, CDR2 SASEGT. The CDR3: CASSEPQGVPYEQYF. CDR3 nucleotides: TGTGCCAGCAGTGAACCACAGGGGGTTCCCTACGAGCAGTACTTC.

This clone appeared once. The rearrangement joins TRBV7-8 to TRBJ2-1; 9 positions match TRBD2. This CDR3 has 16 amino acids. V was clipped by 3 bases and J by 7 bases; unmatched bases: 10. Germline V gene sequence: CDR1 SGHVS, CDR2 FQNEAQ. CDR3 region: CASSFGGIAGANEQFF. CDR3 in DNA: TGTGCCAGCAGCTTCGGGGGGATAGCGGGAGCAAATGAGCAGTTCTTC.

V is TRBV5-4 and J is TRBJ2-5; D possibly corresponds to TRBD2 (8 bases). The V gene's germline CDR1 is SGHNT and CDR2 YYREEE (reference sequence). The CDR3 has 14 amino acids. The V end lost 6 bases, the J end lost 5 bases, and 17 bases lay between the germline ends. The CDR3, as DNA: TGTGCCAGCAACCTACGGGAGGGGGCGGAGACCCAGTACTTC. It codes for CASNLREGAETQYF.

The chain recombines TRBV7-2 with TRBJ2-7; D is undetermined. The CDR3 is 13 residues long. Trimming removed 2 bases at V and 5 bases at J, with 10 bases between. CDR1 and CDR2 from the germline V gene are SGHTA and FQGNSA. Here the CDR3 reads CASSLTGSHEQYF. The CDR3 nucleotides are TGTGCCAGCAGCTTAACCGGGTCCCACGAGCAGTACTTC.

V and J are TRBV5-1 and TRBJ2-6; D uncertain. The germline CDR1 and CDR2 sequences are SGHRS and YFSETQ. V was shortened by 3 bases and J by 0 bases, with 7 bases between the two germline ends. CDR3 length: 15 residues. The CDR3 DNA sequence: TGCGCCAGCAGCTACGACTTCTCTGGGGCCAACGTCCTGACTTTC. Translation gives CASSYDFSGANVLTF.

This clone is deemed medium-sized. The chain joins TRBV27 to TRBJ2-1; 11 bases agree with TRBD2. The V segment lost 8 bases and the J segment 13 bases; nucleotides outside the gene matches: 10. Germline V CDR1 and CDR2: MNHEY, SMNVEV (reference sequence). CDR3 length equals 13 residues. CDR3 coding DNA: TGTGCCAGCTCGCTCGGTAGCGGGAGGGCCCAGTTCTTC. It specifies CASSLGSGRAQFF.

This rearrangement joins TRBV28 to TRBJ2-7; possible D gene TRBD2, 5 bases. The ends were cut back, 7 bases at V and 5 bases at J, with 18 bases in the middle. This CDR3 spans 14 amino acids. Germline-derived CDR1 and CDR2 are MDHEN and SYDVKM. CDR3 region: CASIQATGFHEQYF. CDR3 nucleotide sequence: TGTGCCAGCATCCAGGCCACGGGGTTTCACGAGCAGTACTTC.

This chain joins TRBV21-1 and TRBJ2-7; TRBD2, the D gene given by the table, was not confirmed from the DNA. TRBV21-1 is a recognized pseudogene. This CDR3 is 20 amino acids long. DNA for the CDR3: TGTGCCAGCAGACTTACCCGGTCGGGAGAACCTACATGGCACAGCTACGAGCAGTACTTC. Its translation is CASRLTRSGEPTWHSYEQYF.

There are a few counts of this clone. The J gene is TRBJ1-1, the V gene TRBV5-6; the D gene is possibly TRBD1 (6 bases). Trimming pared 2 bases from V and 4 bases from J, leaving 12 bases between. CDR3 length: 14 residues. Per the germline V gene, CDR1 is SGHDT and CDR2 is YYEEEE. CDR3 sequence: CASSFEGVGTEAFF. The CDR3 DNA reads as TGTGCCAGCAGCTTCGAGGGGGTAGGCACTGAAGCTTTCTTT.

This chain uses TRBV2 with TRBJ2-2; 11 bases agree with TRBD2. This CDR3 has 16 residues. Germline V gene sequence: CDR1 SNHLY, CDR2 FYNNEI. Trimming removed 6 bases from V and 1 base from J; junction bases left unmatched: 4. The CDR3 spells CASSGLAGGNTGELFF. DNA of the CDR3: TGTGCCAGCAGCGGGCTAGCGGGGGGGAACACCGGGGAGCTGTTTTTT.

The rearrangement uses TRBV4-2 and TRBJ2-6; TRBD1 is a possible D gene (6 bases). Per germline, CDR1 LGHNA and CDR2 YNFKEQ. Trimming took off 3 bases at V and 12 bases at J, with 18 bases between the two ends. This CDR3 is built from 15 residues. The CDR3: CASSQAKGGFVVLTF. The CDR3 coding sequence is TGTGCCAGCAGCCAGGCGAAAGGGGGATTCGTCGTCCTGACTTTC.

J is TRBJ1-1 and V is TRBV18; a weak D match, TRBD1 (5 bases). Germline values: CDR1 KGHSH, CDR2 LQKENI. Deletions cut 3 bases from V and 0 bases from J, with 14 bases between. The CDR3 sequence is 16 residues long. The CDR3 loop reads CASSPTALEMNTEAFF. CDR3 in DNA: TGTGCCAGCTCACCGACAGCATTGGAGATGAACACTGAAGCTTTCTTT.

V and J are TRBV18 and TRBJ2-7; tentatively, D is TRBD1 (5 bases). The CDR3 has 15 residues. Between the trimmed V and J ends, which lost 3 bases and 0 bases, there was a span of 12 bases. CDR1 is KGHSH, CDR2 LQKENI, per germline. CDR3 region: CASSPPGASSYEQYF. The DNA for the CDR3 is TGTGCCAGCTCACCTCCTGGGGCCAGCTCCTACGAGCAGTACTTC.

The gene calls are TRBV18 and TRBJ1-5, with a possible D match to TRBD1 (6 bases). Per the germline V gene, CDR1 is KGHSH and CDR2 is LQKENI. Trimming left V 3 bases short and J 4 bases short, with 13 bases between. This CDR3 contains 15 residues. As DNA, the CDR3 is TGTGCCAGCTCACCTAAAACAGGGATAAATCAGCCCCAGCATTTT. It is translated as CASSPKTGINQPQHF.

The chain recombines TRBV7-9 with TRBJ2-7; a possible D gene is TRBD2 (6 bases). Trimming stripped 2 bases from V and 5 bases from J, with 19 bases between. The CDR3 extends over 16 amino acids. From germline, CDR1 is SEHNR and CDR2 FQNEAQ (reference sequence). The CDR3 spells CASSLFPLGEDNEQYF. The DNA of the CDR3 is TGTGCCAGCAGCTTATTCCCGCTCGGGGAGGACAACGAGCAGTACTTC.

This clone was picked up one time. V and J are TRBV19 and TRBJ2-7; maybe TRBD1 (6 bases). With 3 bases removed from V and 1 base from J, the gap between germline ends came to 13 bases. The CDR3 runs to 15 residues. Looked up from germline, CDR1 is LNHDA and CDR2 is SQIVND (reference sequence). CDR3 region: CASSMRGILSYEQYF. CDR3 nucleotides: TGTGCCAGTAGTATGAGGGGGATACTTTCCTACGAGCAGTACTTC.

The chain has TRBV6-1 and TRBJ1-2; 9 nucleotides match TRBD1. Germline CDR1 reads MNHNS; CDR2 reads SASEGT. V gave up 6 bases and J gave up 7 bases; unmatched junction bases: 6. This CDR3 spans 13 amino acids. The CDR3 region has the DNA TGTGCCAGCAGGGCACAGGGGGCGCGTGGCTACACCTTC. Its protein is CASRAQGARGYTF.